A selection of T cell receptor beta chains follows, all from one sample in a study of T cell responses to AZD1222 COVID-19 vaccine. Using immunoSEQ multiplex PCR, the repertoire was profiled, and TCRdb retains in-frame clones only, with some absent. The sample consists of roughly 89,000 clones, 85% to 90% of them appearing once. This sample comprised peripheral blood, obtained on day 0 of MenACWY control vaccination. Receptor source: an adult in good health. Each CDR3 is given with its conserved first and last residue. D genes are given only for firm matches. Some rows mark clone size as missing; the rest say once, few, many or name a class of expanded clone.

len	d_gene	v_gene	j_gene	abundance	CDR3nt	CDR3aa
11	.	TRBV28	TRBJ1-4	.	TGTGCCAGCAGTCCCGATGAAAAACTGTTTTTT	CASSPDEKLFF
15	.	TRBV18	TRBJ1-1	.	TGTGCCAGCTCACCACCCTCCGGGGCGGCGACTGAAGCTTTCTTT	CASSPPSGAATEAFF
15	.	TRBV5-6	TRBJ2-7	.	TGTGCCAGCCTTCGTTTGGGCTCTTATTCGGACGAGCAGTACTTC	CASLRLGSYSDEQYF
13	TRBD1	TRBV30	TRBJ2-7	.	TGTGCCTGGAGTGGGACAGGGGGATACGAGCAGTACTTC	CAWSGTGGYEQYF
13	.	TRBV9	TRBJ1-4	.	TGTGCCAGCAGCGTAGAACCTAATGAAAAACTGTTTTTT	CASSVEPNEKLFF
13	.	TRBV9	TRBJ2-3	.	TGTGCCAGCAGCCTGCGTGGGGAGGATACGCAGTATTTT	CASSLRGEDTQYF
15	.	TRBV10-3	TRBJ2-3	.	TGTGCCATCAGCCCCGCCGGGTCGAGTACAGATACGCAGTATTTT	CAISPAGSSTDTQYF
15	TRBD1	TRBV19	TRBJ1-2	.	TGTGCCAGTAGTATGCCCGGGACAGGGTACTATGGCTACACCTTC	CASSMPGTGYYGYTF
15	.	TRBV28	TRBJ1-2	few	TGTGCCAGCAGTGAGCCCGGGCCTCCAACCGGGGGCTACACCTTC	CASSEPGPPTGGYTF
13	.	TRBV3-1/TRBV3-2	TRBJ2-5	.	TGTGCCAGCAGCCGGGGTTTAGTAGAGACCCAGTACTTC	CASSRGLVETQYF
16	TRBD2	TRBV4-2	TRBJ2-1	once	TGTGCCAGCAGCCAGTCCGGGACTAGCGTCCTAAATGAGCAGTTCTTC	CASSQSGTSVLNEQFF
14	.	TRBV18	TRBJ1-2	.	TGTGCCAGCTCACCAGAGCCAGCCACCTATGGCTACACCTTC	CASSPEPATYGYTF
16	TRBD1	TRBV28	TRBJ1-2	.	TGTGCCAGCACTCTGGGGACGGCAGGGGGCGTTTATGGCTACACCTTC	CASTLGTAGGVYGYTF
15	.	TRBV27	TRBJ2-1	.	TGTGCCAGCAGTTTTGTGGGGAATATAGCAGGTGAGCAGTTCTTC	CASSFVGNIAGEQFF
11	.	TRBV10-3	TRBJ2-7	.	TGTGCCATCAGCGGACTGTACGAGCAGTACTTC	CAISGLYEQYF
14	.	TRBV29-1	TRBJ2-2	.	TGCAGCGTTGAAGTTGGACCGATCACCGGGGAGCTGTTTTTT	CSVEVGPITGELFF
13	.	TRBV30	TRBJ2-4	.	TGTGCCGTAAGATCAGTAGCCAAAAACATTCAGTACTTC	CAVRSVAKNIQYF
14	.	TRBV9	TRBJ2-2	.	TGTGCCAGCAGCACTAACGGGAACACCGGGGAGCTGTTTTTT	CASSTNGNTGELFF
12	.	TRBV16	TRBJ2-3	few	TGTGCCAGCAGAGAGATTGCAGATACGCAGTATTTT	CASREIADTQYF
15	.	TRBV5-1	TRBJ1-4	.	TGCGCCAGCAGCTTGGGGACAGACGAATGGGAAAAACTGTTTTTT	CASSLGTDEWEKLFF
16	TRBD1	TRBV18	TRBJ2-1	.	TGTGCCAGCTCACCCCTACGGACAGGGAAGTACAATGAGCAGTTCTTC	CASSPLRTGKYNEQFF
17	TRBD1	TRBV14	TRBJ2-1	once	TGTGCCAGCAGCCAAGAGACAGGGGCCTTACCTTACAATGAGCAGTTCTTC	CASSQETGALPYNEQFF
15	.	TRBV7-9	TRBJ2-1	.	TGTGCCAGCAGCTTAGTAGGGCGGGTCTACAATGAGCAGTTCTTC	CASSLVGRVYNEQFF
14	.	TRBV7-2	TRBJ2-3	once	TGTGCCAGCAGCTTCCTCTCGGATCCAGATACGCAGTATTTT	CASSFLSDPDTQYF
15	.	TRBV4-3	TRBJ1-1	few	TGCGCCAGCAGCCAAGCCTTAGGGGGGTACACTGAAGCTTTCTTT	CASSQALGGYTEAFF
17	TRBD2	TRBV19	TRBJ2-1	.	TGTGCCAGTACCATCACACTAGCGGGAGGGATAGTCAATGAGCAGTTCTTC	CASTITLAGGIVNEQFF
18	.	TRBV4-3	TRBJ2-1	.	TGCGCCAGCAGCCAAGCCTCATATGGGGGGTTATCCTACAATGAGCAGTTCTTC	CASSQASYGGLSYNEQFF
15	TRBD1	TRBV10-3	TRBJ1-3	few	TGTGCCATCAGGGGACAGGGACAGGGAGGAAACACCATATATTTT	CAIRGQGQGGNTIYF
18	TRBD1	TRBV18	TRBJ1-2	few	TGTGCCAGCTCACCACCATCGGGACAGGGGAAACCGGGGTATGGCTACACCTTC	CASSPPSGQGKPGYGYTF
16	.	TRBV4-3	TRBJ2-3	.	TGCGCCAGCAGCCATGGATCAGGGAAGACTACAGATACGCAGTATTTT	CASSHGSGKTTDTQYF
16	.	TRBV2	TRBJ2-3	few	TGTGCCAGCAGCCTCATTGCCGGCCGTGGCACAGATACGCAGTATTTT	CASSLIAGRGTDTQYF
17	.	TRBV24-1	TRBJ2-3	.	TGTGCCACCAGTGATCCACCCGGTAGCGGAAGCACAGATACGCAGTATTTT	CATSDPPGSGSTDTQYF
16	.	TRBV28	TRBJ2-2	.	TGTGCCAGCAGTCCCTCGGGGGTGGCGAACACCGGGGAGCTGTTTTTT	CASSPSGVANTGELFF
15	.	TRBV6-4	TRBJ2-3	once	TGTGCCAGCAGTGACGTGGTCGGGGGCACAGATACGCAGTATTTT	CASSDVVGGTDTQYF